This TCR beta chain stems from a study of blood T cell repertoires in COVID-19. CDR1 is SGHRS, CDR2 YFSETQ, per germline. J was trimmed by 3 bases and V by 4 bases; bases with no gene match: 7. The CDR3 has 14 residues. Adults between roughly 18 and 95 years of age took part from more than 20 US areas. In the source study's methods: Cell counts per sample came from amplifying reference gene primers. Generated by immunoSEQ multiplex PCR, the TCRdb table keeps only in-frame clones and is missing some. V and J calls and clone size follow that table, whereas D and trimming were derived from the DNA. The table includes about 180,000 clones, 80% to 90% detected once.

Material: PBMCs or T cells enriched from blood (not recorded which). The chain links TRBV5-1 to TRBJ2-7; 7 bases line up with TRBD2. The TCR originated in a man aged 45-65 years who had recovered from COVID-19. This CDR3 reads CASSNRDYGYEQYF. CDR3 coding DNA: TGCGCCAGCAGCAACCGGGACTATGGCTACGAGCAGTACTTC.